These T cell receptor beta chains were read from a single sample in a study of T cell responses to AZD1222 COVID-19 vaccine. Libraries were prepared by immunoSEQ multiplex PCR; TCRdb keeps only in-frame clonotypes and omits some of them. There are some 66,000 clones in the sample; 80% to 90% occur only once, and around 30% lies in the top ten. The sequencing used peripheral blood, collected 28 days after the second AZD1222 dose. The receptors originated from an adult who received the AZD1222 COVID-19 vaccine. Each CDR3 is given with its conserved first and last residue. D genes are given only for firm matches. Where a row states a size, it is once, few, many or the class of an expanded clone; other rows omit it.

CASSPSGRLDEQYF	TGTGCCAGCAGCCCAAGCGGGAGACTGGACGAGCAGTACTTC	NA	TRBV7-9	TRBJ2-7	TRBD2
CASSSGTGELFF	TGTGCCAGCAGCTCGGGTACCGGGGAGCTGTTTTTT	NA	TRBV13	TRBJ2-2	NA
CASSPPWGSSTDTQYF	TGTGCCAGCAGCCCTCCTTGGGGGAGTAGCACAGATACGCAGTATTTT	few	TRBV6-2/TRBV6-3	TRBJ2-3	NA
CASSLEARDRLHF	TGTGCCAGCAGCTTAGAGGCCCGGGACAGGCTCCACTTT	NA	TRBV11-3	TRBJ1-6	TRBD1
CASSDRDYNNEQFF	TGTGCCAGCAGTGATAGGGACTACAACAATGAGCAGTTCTTC	once	TRBV2	TRBJ2-1	TRBD2
CASTGRSSGANVLTF	TGTGCCAGCACTGGACGGAGCTCTGGGGCCAACGTCCTGACTTTC	NA	TRBV2	TRBJ2-6	NA
CASNPGTNEQYF	TGCGCCAGCAACCCCGGGACTAATGAGCAGTACTTC	once	TRBV10-1	TRBJ2-7	TRBD2
CASSTTRSRINEQFF	TGCGCCAGCAGCACGACTAGAAGTCGAATTAATGAGCAGTTCTTC	once	TRBV5-1	TRBJ2-1	NA
CAISESGSNQPQHF	TGTGCCATCAGTGAGTCAGGGTCCAATCAGCCCCAGCATTTT	NA	TRBV10-3	TRBJ1-5	NA
CASSLEGVGGYTF	TGTGCCAGCAGCTTAGAAGGGGTTGGAGGCTACACCTTC	NA	TRBV11-2	TRBJ1-2	NA
CASSQRPPGQGANEEPQHF	TGTGCCAGTAGTCAGCGTCCACCGGGACAGGGGGCAAATGAGGAGCCCCAGCATTTT	NA	TRBV19	TRBJ1-5	TRBD1
CASSLTREVYNEQFF	TGTGCCAGCAGCTTAACCCGGGAAGTCTACAATGAGCAGTTCTTC	NA	TRBV7-9	TRBJ2-1	NA
CASSQGGTLDDEKLFF	TGTGCCAGCAGCCAAGGAGGGACACTTGACGATGAAAAACTGTTTTTT	NA	TRBV3-1/TRBV3-2	TRBJ1-4	NA
CASRTGQGDQPQHF	TGTGCCAGTAGGACGGGACAGGGCGATCAGCCCCAGCATTTT	few	TRBV19	TRBJ1-5	TRBD1
CASGRTGFSPLHF	TGTGCCAGCGGGAGGACAGGGTTCTCACCCCTCCACTTT	NA	TRBV28	TRBJ1-6	TRBD1
CASSLVTGVSNEQYF	TGTGCCAGCAGCTTAGTGACAGGGGTCTCGAACGAGCAGTACTTC	NA	TRBV11-2	TRBJ2-7	TRBD1
CASSLRTGTYEQYF	TGTGCCAGCAGCTTAAGGACAGGAACCTACGAGCAGTACTTC	NA	TRBV7-9	TRBJ2-7	TRBD1
CASSLEQPNTEAFF	TGTGCCAGCAGCTTGGAACAGCCGAACACTGAAGCTTTCTTT	NA	TRBV5-4	TRBJ1-1	NA
CASNVAGLGQYF	TGTGCCAGCAACGTGGCGGGCTTGGGGCAGTACTTC	NA	TRBV2	TRBJ2-7	NA
CASSLRDTQYF	TGCGCCAGCAGCCTTCGGGATACGCAGTATTTT	few	TRBV10-1	TRBJ2-3	NA
CASSVDPGPTDTQYF	TGTGCCAGCAGCGTGGACCCGGGACCCACAGATACGCAGTATTTT	NA	TRBV9	TRBJ2-3	NA
CASSWAALETQYF	TGTGCCAGCAGTTGGGCTGCTTTGGAGACCCAGTACTTC	NA	TRBV12-3/TRBV12-4	TRBJ2-5	NA
CASSFVAGNTGELFF	TGTGCCAGCAGTTTCGTTGCGGGAAATACCGGGGAGCTGTTTTTT	NA	TRBV28	TRBJ2-2	NA